One sample yielded the 4 T cell receptor beta chains listed below, sequenced in a study of shared clonotypes between healthy human individuals. This table comes from immunoSEQ multiplex PCR, and its TCRdb copy is limited to in-frame clones, with some not included. The table has about 1.1 million clones, roughly 80% seen once. Material for sequencing was memory CD4+ T cells from PBMCs. Subset defined: CD45RA-negative fraction. All receptors derive from a man aged 18 to 35 in good health. Some clones in this sample may be carry-over from other donors' samples.

The chain has TRBV6-4 and TRBJ2-7, with TRBD2 matching over 10 bases. The CDR3 runs to 18 residues. Losses at the gene ends were 2 bases for V and 0 bases for J; bases not matched to a gene: 10. Germline V gene data show CDR1 as MRHNA and CDR2 as SNTAGT. The CDR3 region has the DNA TGTGCCAGCAGTGACCCGAATAGCGGGAGGACCCCCTCCTACGAGCAGTACTTC. It encodes CASSDPNSGRTPSYEQYF.

This clone occurred a few times. The CDR3 loop is CASSPPFVNTEAFF. The CDR3 DNA sequence: TGTGCCAGCAGCCCCCCTTTCGTTAACACTGAAGCTTTCTTT. The chain is built from TRBV7-9 and TRBJ1-1; D gene unclear. V was cut by 5 bases and J by 2 bases, with 12 bases left in between. The CDR3 consists of 14 residues. CDR1 is SEHNR and CDR2 is FQNEAQ in the germline V gene (reference sequence).

This chain links TRBV29-1 with TRBJ2-1, with TRBD2 matching 8 bases. In germline, CDR1 is SQVTM, CDR2 ANQGSEA. This CDR3 spans 14 amino acids. The V and J ends lost 6 bases and 8 bases, in that order; junction bases with no gene match: 12. For the CDR3, the DNA is TGCAGCGTCGGGACTAGAGCCCCTATTGATGAGCAGTTCTTC. Its translation: CSVGTRAPIDEQFF.

The V and J genes are TRBV19 and TRBJ2-6, with 7 bases aligning to TRBD1. The CDR3 loop spans 14 amino acids. The ends lost 9 bases at V and 2 bases at J; junction bases unmatched: 4. Per germline, CDR1 LNHDA and CDR2 SQIVND (reference sequence). This CDR3 reads CASTGATGANVLTF. CDR3 in DNA: TGTGCCAGCACAGGGGCCACTGGGGCCAACGTCCTGACTTTC.